A selection of T cell receptor beta chains follows, all from one sample in a study of blood T cell repertoires in COVID-19. Here immunoSEQ multiplex PCR was the method, and the copy in TCRdb shows in-frame clones only, minus some. The profile shows more than 250,000 clones, over 75% of them singletons. Source material: peripheral blood. The receptors come from a man aged 45 to 65 with active or convalescent COVID-19. Both conserved end residues are part of each CDR3. The order of the fields is clone size, D gene, V gene, J gene, CDR3 protein, CDR3 DNA. D genes are given only for firm matches. Size is stated for part of the rows, as once, few or many counts, or as a class when the clone is expanded.

clone_size: .
d_call: .
v_call: TRBV7-9
j_call: TRBJ1-2
cdr3_aa: CASSLEGRGANYGYTF
cdr3_nt: TGTGCCAGCAGCTTAGAGGGCAGGGGAGCTAACTATGGCTACACCTTC

clone_size: .
d_call: .
v_call: TRBV7-2
j_call: TRBJ1-2
cdr3_aa: CASSLRGIGGYTF
cdr3_nt: TGTGCCAGCAGCTTAAGGGGTATAGGGGGCTACACCTTC

clone_size: .
d_call: .
v_call: TRBV28
j_call: TRBJ2-6
cdr3_aa: CASSAQGTGANVLTF
cdr3_nt: TGTGCCAGCAGTGCCCAGGGAACTGGGGCCAACGTCCTGACTTTC

clone_size: .
d_call: .
v_call: TRBV4-3
j_call: TRBJ2-7
cdr3_aa: CASSPRQGQISYEQYF
cdr3_nt: TGCGCCAGCAGCCCACGCCAGGGACAAATATCCTACGAGCAGTACTTC

clone_size: .
d_call: .
v_call: TRBV30
j_call: TRBJ1-2
cdr3_aa: CAWGYRGRVHTF
cdr3_nt: TGTGCCTGGGGGTACCGGGGTAGAGTCCACACCTTC

clone_size: few
d_call: .
v_call: TRBV29-1
j_call: TRBJ1-1
cdr3_aa: CSVEVRQGSEAFF
cdr3_nt: TGCAGCGTTGAAGTGAGGCAGGGCAGTGAAGCTTTCTTT

clone_size: .
d_call: .
v_call: TRBV11-2
j_call: TRBJ1-1
cdr3_aa: CASSLSQAINTEAFF
cdr3_nt: TGTGCCAGCAGCTTAAGTCAGGCAATCAACACTGAAGCTTTCTTT

clone_size: few
d_call: TRBD1
v_call: TRBV2
j_call: TRBJ1-2
cdr3_aa: CASKGALYGYTF
cdr3_nt: TGTGCCAGCAAGGGGGCACTTTATGGCTACACCTTC

clone_size: .
d_call: .
v_call: TRBV12-5
j_call: TRBJ1-2
cdr3_aa: CASGLVLGYRATGGYTF
cdr3_nt: TGTGCTAGTGGTTTGGTACTTGGTTACAGGGCCACGGGTGGCTACACCTTC

clone_size: .
d_call: .
v_call: TRBV24-1
j_call: TRBJ2-2
cdr3_aa: CATRMGEVSGELFF
cdr3_nt: TGTGCCACCAGAATGGGGGAGGTGTCCGGGGAGCTGTTTTTT

clone_size: .
d_call: TRBD2
v_call: TRBV30
j_call: TRBJ2-3
cdr3_aa: CAWSVRGGRDTQYF
cdr3_nt: TGTGCCTGGAGTGTCCGGGGGGGCCGGGATACGCAGTATTTT

clone_size: .
d_call: TRBD1
v_call: TRBV15
j_call: TRBJ2-7
cdr3_aa: CATSRPPRQGTHEQYF
cdr3_nt: TGTGCCACCAGCAGACCCCCTAGACAGGGGACCCACGAGCAGTACTTC

clone_size: .
d_call: .
v_call: TRBV30
j_call: TRBJ1-4
cdr3_aa: CAWTGATNEKLFF
cdr3_nt: TGTGCCTGGACAGGGGCGACTAATGAAAAACTGTTTTTT

clone_size: .
d_call: TRBD1
v_call: TRBV7-2
j_call: TRBJ1-2
cdr3_aa: CASSLAGTGYYGYTF
cdr3_nt: TGTGCCAGCAGCTTAGCCGGGACAGGATACTATGGCTACACCTTC

clone_size: .
d_call: TRBD1
v_call: TRBV7-9
j_call: TRBJ1-6
cdr3_aa: CASGDRQGPNSPLHF
cdr3_nt: TGTGCCAGCGGTGACCGACAGGGCCCCAATTCACCCCTCCACTTT

clone_size: few
d_call: .
v_call: TRBV29-1
j_call: TRBJ1-1
cdr3_aa: CSVDRNTEAFF
cdr3_nt: TGCAGCGTTGACAGGAACACTGAAGCTTTCTTT

clone_size: once
d_call: .
v_call: TRBV7-6
j_call: TRBJ1-2
cdr3_aa: CASSLVQGSHYGYTF
cdr3_nt: TGTGCCAGCAGCTTAGTTCAGGGATCCCATTATGGCTACACCTTC

clone_size: .
d_call: .
v_call: TRBV2
j_call: TRBJ2-7
cdr3_aa: CASNGGLGVGEQYF
cdr3_nt: TGTGCCAGCAATGGAGGGTTGGGGGTTGGAGAGCAGTACTTC

clone_size: .
d_call: TRBD2
v_call: TRBV18
j_call: TRBJ2-1
cdr3_aa: CASSPLHIPTGGQFF
cdr3_nt: TGTGCCAGCTCACCCCTACACATTCCAACGGGGGGGCAGTTCTTC

clone_size: .
d_call: TRBD1
v_call: TRBV28
j_call: TRBJ2-1
cdr3_aa: CASSFGTGPSEQFF
cdr3_nt: TGTGCCAGCAGTTTCGGGACAGGGCCCAGTGAGCAGTTCTTC

clone_size: once
d_call: .
v_call: TRBV9
j_call: TRBJ1-1
cdr3_aa: CASSVGAGAGVYTEAFF
cdr3_nt: TGTGCCAGCAGCGTAGGGGCGGGGGCAGGGGTGTACACTGAAGCTTTCTTT

clone_size: .
d_call: .
v_call: TRBV4-3
j_call: TRBJ1-2
cdr3_aa: CASSQGQHSDGYTF
cdr3_nt: TGCGCCAGCAGCCAAGGACAGCATTCTGATGGCTACACCTTC

clone_size: .
d_call: .
v_call: TRBV27
j_call: TRBJ2-1
cdr3_aa: CASSSGYTGYNEQFF
cdr3_nt: TGTGCCAGCAGTTCGGGGTACACGGGGTACAATGAGCAGTTCTTC

clone_size: .
d_call: TRBD1
v_call: TRBV18
j_call: TRBJ2-2
cdr3_aa: CASSMGQGNTGELFF
cdr3_nt: TGTGCCAGCTCAATGGGACAGGGGAACACCGGGGAGCTGTTTTTT

clone_size: .
d_call: TRBD1
v_call: TRBV7-2
j_call: TRBJ1-4
cdr3_aa: CASSRPGTGSGEKLFF
cdr3_nt: TGTGCCAGCAGCCGTCCCGGGACAGGCTCGGGAGAAAAACTGTTTTTT

clone_size: .
d_call: TRBD1
v_call: TRBV19
j_call: TRBJ1-2
cdr3_aa: CASSRRLDRAYGYTF
cdr3_nt: TGTGCCAGTAGTCGGCGACTGGACAGGGCTTATGGCTACACCTTC

clone_size: .
d_call: TRBD1
v_call: TRBV5-8
j_call: TRBJ2-3
cdr3_aa: CASSLVTGGFPVGDTQYF
cdr3_nt: TGTGCCAGCAGCTTGGTTACAGGGGGATTTCCTGTAGGGGATACGCAGTATTTT

clone_size: .
d_call: TRBD1
v_call: TRBV6-1
j_call: TRBJ1-2
cdr3_aa: CASRVRDSGYGYTF
cdr3_nt: TGTGCCAGCAGGGTCCGGGACAGCGGGTATGGCTACACCTTC

clone_size: .
d_call: TRBD1
v_call: TRBV10-3
j_call: TRBJ1-1
cdr3_aa: CAISVKGAAEAFF
cdr3_nt: TGTGCCATCAGTGTGAAGGGGGCGGCTGAAGCTTTCTTT

clone_size: .
d_call: TRBD1
v_call: TRBV6-2/TRBV6-3
j_call: TRBJ2-6
cdr3_aa: CASSYSMGQGTGANVLTF
cdr3_nt: TGTGCCAGCAGTTACTCTATGGGACAGGGTACTGGGGCCAACGTCCTGACTTTC

clone_size: .
d_call: TRBD1
v_call: TRBV18
j_call: TRBJ1-1
cdr3_aa: CASSTEGQGNTEAFF
cdr3_nt: TGTGCCAGCTCAACCGAGGGACAGGGGAACACTGAAGCTTTCTTT

clone_size: .
d_call: .
v_call: TRBV9
j_call: TRBJ1-3
cdr3_aa: CASSVEAGSSGNTIYF
cdr3_nt: TGTGCCAGCAGCGTAGAAGCAGGTAGCTCTGGAAACACCATATATTTT

clone_size: .
d_call: .
v_call: TRBV7-9
j_call: TRBJ1-1
cdr3_aa: CASSPLPGGPSNTEAFF
cdr3_nt: TGTGCCAGCAGTCCCCTCCCGGGGGGTCCGTCGAACACTGAAGCTTTCTTT

clone_size: .
d_call: TRBD1
v_call: TRBV6-5
j_call: TRBJ1-6
cdr3_aa: CASSYSTGAGSPLHF
cdr3_nt: TGTGCCAGCAGTTACTCTACAGGGGCGGGATCACCCCTCCACTTT

clone_size: .
d_call: .
v_call: TRBV7-2
j_call: TRBJ1-1
cdr3_aa: CASSSNRVGTEAFF
cdr3_nt: TGTGCCAGCAGCTCTAACAGGGTTGGCACTGAAGCTTTCTTT

clone_size: few
d_call: .
v_call: TRBV19
j_call: TRBJ1-3
cdr3_aa: CASAVGAAAGNTIYF
cdr3_nt: TGTGCCAGTGCCGTGGGGGCGGCGGCTGGAAACACCATATATTTT

clone_size: .
d_call: .
v_call: TRBV20-1
j_call: TRBJ1-1
cdr3_aa: CSAPRNTEAFF
cdr3_nt: TGCAGTGCTCCCCGGAACACTGAAGCTTTCTTT

clone_size: once
d_call: .
v_call: TRBV12-3/TRBV12-4
j_call: TRBJ1-1
cdr3_aa: CASSFNMNTEAFF
cdr3_nt: TGTGCCAGCAGTTTCAACATGAACACTGAAGCTTTCTTT

clone_size: .
d_call: .
v_call: TRBV28
j_call: TRBJ1-2
cdr3_aa: CASNDRNNYGYTF
cdr3_nt: TGTGCCAGCAATGACAGGAATAACTATGGCTACACCTTC

clone_size: .
d_call: .
v_call: TRBV6-5
j_call: TRBJ2-7
cdr3_aa: CASSLNSAFGYEQYF
cdr3_nt: TGTGCCAGCAGCCTTAACTCTGCTTTTGGTTACGAGCAGTACTTC